The 12 T cell receptor beta chains below were found in one sample sequenced in a study of beta chain features in type 1 diabetes. Findings and caveats of the study: Researchers report that Type 1 diabetes patients had moderately but significantly shorter TCRB CDR3s across all four CD4+ subsets.

Every isolated RNA sample was fully reverse transcribed, so sequencing captured expressed TCRB transcripts. Assay: immunoSEQ multiplex PCR; the TCRdb copy retains only in-frame clones and omits some. The sample holds about 160,000 clones, roughly 60% seen once. The antigens these receptors bind are not known. The sequenced material came from naive CD4+ T cells from blood. These receptors came from a man aged 25-40 years with type 1 diabetes.

This clone occurred a few times. The chain is built from TRBV30 and TRBJ1-5; D uncertain. The CDR3 runs to 14 residues. V gave up 2 bases and J gave up 5 bases, with 13 bases separating them. The germline CDR1 and CDR2 sequences are GTSNPN and SVGIG (reference sequence). The CDR3 reads CAWSTGLGYQPQHF. The CDR3 DNA follows: TGTGCCTGGAGTACGGGCCTGGGCTATCAGCCCCAGCATTTT. Supplemented by reference TRBV30 and TRBJ1-5, the full variable domain reads SQTIHQWPATLVQPVGSPLSLECTVEGTSNPNLYWYRQAAGRGLQLLFYSVGIGQISSEVPQNLSASRPQDRQFILSSKKLLLSDSGFYLCAWSTGLGYQPQHFGDGTRLSIL.

V gene TRBV7-2 combines with J gene TRBJ2-3; D call uncertain. The CDR3 totals 16 residues. Trimming shortened V by 5 bases and J by 4 bases, and 19 bases separated the two germline ends. Germline values: CDR1 SGHTA, CDR2 FQGNSA. The CDR3 bases are TGTGCCAGCAGCCAAGAGGCAGGAGTCGGCCCAGATACGCAGTATTTT. It specifies CASSQEAGVGPDTQYF.

The sample holds one count of this clone. The chain carries TRBV5-1 and TRBJ2-7; D not certain. The CDR3 spans 11 residues. Germline V gene data show CDR1 as SGHRS and CDR2 as YFSETQ. V lost 5 bases and J 4 bases, leaving 7 bases between the germline ends. The CDR3: CASRDAYEQYF. The CDR3, as DNA: TGCGCCAGCAGGGACGCTTACGAGCAGTACTTC. The variable domain in full, with the rest retrieved from reference TRBV5-1 and TRBJ2-7, is KAGVTQTPRYLIKTRGQQVTLSCSPISGHRSVSWYQQTPGQGLQFLFEYFSETQRNKGNFPGRFSGRQFSNSRSEMNVSTLELGDSALYLCASRDAYEQYFGPGTRLTVT.

In its sample, this clone was seen once. V and J are TRBV7-2 and TRBJ2-5; no reliable D call. This CDR3 has 13 residues. Germline CDR1 reads SGHTA; CDR2 reads FQGNSA. The V and J ends lost 1 base and 4 bases respectively, with 7 bases between them. Written as DNA, the CDR3 is TGTGCCAGCAGCTTAGACAGTCGAGAGACCCAGTACTTC. This sequence encodes CASSLDSRETQYF.

The chain uses TRBV1 and TRBJ2-1; TRBD2 reflects the table's D call only, with no check against the DNA. TRBV1 corresponds to a pseudogene. This CDR3 spans 16 amino acids. CDR3 nucleotide sequence: TGCACCAGCAGCCCCTCTTGGGCGGGGGGGCCGTCTGAGCAGTTCTTC. It encodes CTSSPSWAGGPSEQFF.

This chain links TRBV7-9 with TRBJ2-3; 8 positions match TRBD2. Trimming took 5 bases from V and 0 from J; bases not matched to a gene: 10. Germline-derived CDR1 and CDR2 are SEHNR and FQNEAQ (reference sequence). This CDR3 spans 17 amino acids. The DNA for the CDR3 is TGTGCCAGCAGCACCTCGTGGGAGCGGGGGAGCACAGATACGCAGTATTTT. Protein: CASSTSWERGSTDTQYF.

The DNA of the CDR3 is TGTGCCAGCAGTCTACTGGGACATGAAGAGACCCAGTACTTC. Protein product: CASSLLGHEETQYF. V usage is TRBV25-1 and J usage is TRBJ2-5, with D maybe TRBD1 (6 bases). V lost 5 bases, J lost 3 bases, and 13 bases lay in between. This CDR3 has 14 amino acids. Per germline, CDR1 MGHDK and CDR2 SYGVNS. Drawing the rest from reference TRBV25-1 and TRBJ2-5, the complete variable domain is EADIYQTPRYLVIGTGKKITLECSQTMGHDKMYWYQQDPGMELHLIHYSYGVNSTEKGDLSSESTVSRIRTEHFPLTLESARPSHTSQYLCASSLLGHEETQYFGPGTRLLVL.

The chain is built from TRBV30 and TRBJ1-2, with unresolved D. With 5 bases removed from V and 0 bases from J, the gap between germline ends came to 7 bases. The CDR3 spans 12 residues. Germline values: CDR1 GTSNPN, CDR2 SVGIG (reference sequence). The DNA of the CDR3 is TGTGCCTGGGAACAGTCTAACTATGGCTACACCTTC. Its protein product is CAWEQSNYGYTF. Full variable domain (remainder filled in from reference TRBV30 and TRBJ1-2): SQTIHQWPATLVQPVGSPLSLECTVEGTSNPNLYWYRQAAGRGLQLLFYSVGIGQISSEVPQNLSASRPQDRQFILSSKKLLLSDSGFYLCAWEQSNYGYTFGSGTRLTVV.

The CDR3 here is CSVMTGEGVETQYF. The CDR3 DNA sequence: TGCAGCGTCATGACAGGGGAAGGGGTCGAGACCCAGTACTTC. The V gene is TRBV29-1, the J gene TRBJ2-5; 8 nucleotides line up with TRBD1. The CDR3 is made up of 14 amino acids. The V and J ends lost 6 bases and 5 bases, in that order; junction bases with no gene match: 11. Per germline, CDR1 SQVTM and CDR2 ANQGSEA.

The V gene is TRBV29-1, the J gene TRBJ2-7, with a tentative D call TRBD1 (6 bases). V was pared by 1 base and J by 6 bases, with 13 bases between. This CDR3 comprises 13 residues. Germline CDR1 and CDR2: SQVTM and ANQGSEA. The CDR3 is CSVEVPGQFEQYF. In DNA, the CDR3 is TGCAGCGTTGAAGTGCCCGGACAGTTCGAGCAGTACTTC.

This clone was seen more than once but under ten times. The chain has TRBV7-2 and TRBJ2-1; D is tentatively TRBD1 or TRBD2 (5 bases each). Trimming shortened V by 4 bases and J by 9 bases, and 16 bases separated the two germline ends. CDR1 is SGHTA and CDR2 is FQGNSA in the germline V gene. The CDR3 spans 14 residues. CDR3 amino acids: CASSSSGPMIEQFF. CDR3 in DNA: TGTGCCAGCAGCTCATCGGGACCAATGATTGAGCAGTTCTTC.

This chain uses TRBV7-2 with TRBJ2-7, with D possibly matching TRBD2 (6 bases). The V end lost 5 bases, the J end lost 3 bases, and 14 bases lay between the germline ends. The CDR3 contains 14 residues. CDR1 SGHTA and CDR2 FQGNSA come from the germline V gene. Written as DNA, the CDR3 is TGTGCCAGCAGCCCTGCCTACGGGGGCTACGAGCAGTACTTC. It is translated as CASSPAYGGYEQYF.